This T cell receptor beta chain was profiled in a study of CD8 T cells in ankylosing spondylitis. Study results and caveats: Researchers reportedly found disease-linked clones significantly enriched in matched ankylosing spondylitis synovial fluid. Earlier work had already found some motif variants in reactive arthritis synovial fluid and blood.

The TCR beta libraries were generated through quantitative 5'-RACE incorporating molecular barcodes. MiXCR, run by TCRdb on the 5' RACE reads, gives a single entry per CDR3 protein. The data contain approximately 240,000 distinct CDR3 sequences, more than 20% of them singletons. The germline V gene has CDR1 DFQATT and CDR2 SNEGSKA (reference sequence). V shed 5 bases and J 7 bases; nucleotides not matched to a gene: 11. CDR3 length: 14 residues. In regard to this clonotype: Its specificity is not known.

The sequence came from a male donor with ankylosing spondylitis or in good health (not recorded which). What was sequenced was blood, either unsorted or a sorted T cell fraction (not recorded which). The J gene is TRBJ2-7, the V gene TRBV20-1, with 10 bases aligning to TRBD1. The CDR3 loop reads CSAPGQGGILEQYF. The CDR3 coding sequence is TGCAGTGCTCCCGGACAGGGGGGCATTCTGGAGCAGTACTTC.